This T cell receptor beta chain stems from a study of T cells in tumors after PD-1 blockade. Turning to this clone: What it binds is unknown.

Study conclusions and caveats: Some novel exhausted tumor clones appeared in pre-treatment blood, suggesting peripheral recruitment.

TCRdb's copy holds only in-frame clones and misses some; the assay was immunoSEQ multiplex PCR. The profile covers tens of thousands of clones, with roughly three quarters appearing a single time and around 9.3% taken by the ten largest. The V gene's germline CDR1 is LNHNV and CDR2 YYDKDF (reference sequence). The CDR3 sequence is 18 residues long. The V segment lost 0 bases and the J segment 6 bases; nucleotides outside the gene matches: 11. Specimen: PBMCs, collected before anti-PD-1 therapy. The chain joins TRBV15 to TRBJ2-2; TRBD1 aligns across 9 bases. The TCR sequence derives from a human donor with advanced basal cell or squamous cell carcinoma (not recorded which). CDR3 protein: CATSRDHLGTGLAGELFF. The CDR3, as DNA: TGTGCCACCAGCAGAGACCATTTGGGGACAGGGCTGGCCGGGGAGCTGTTTTTT.